This passage covers 18 T cell receptor beta chains from one sample sequenced in a study of shared clonotypes between healthy human individuals. The assay was immunoSEQ multiplex PCR, and TCRdb's table has in-frame clones only and misses some. The sample gives roughly 2.1 million clones, about 93% of which show up once; roughly 1.7% is in the top ten. The naive CD8 fraction comprised CD45RO-negative cells positively selected for CCR7 and excluded terminally differentiated effector memory CD45RA+ cells. The sample consisted of naive CD8+ T cells from PBMCs. These receptors came from a young man in good health. Some clones in this sample may be carry-over from other donors' samples.

In regard to this clone: Other DNA sequences within the sample encode an identical CDR3. The gene calls are TRBV28 and TRBJ1-1, with 7 bases identical to TRBD1. Germline CDR1 MDHEN, CDR2 SYDVKM. Trimming cost V 2 bases and J 1 base; bases outside gene matches: 4. The CDR3 contains 15 residues. Written as DNA, the CDR3 is TGTGCCAGCAGTTTAGACGGGACAGAGAACACTGAAGCTTTCTTT. Amino acid sequence: CASSLDGTENTEAFF.

The chain uses TRBV28 and TRBJ2-5; no clear D gene. The CDR3 has 14 amino acids. Trimming cost V 1 base and J 3 bases, with 9 bases left between them. Per germline, CDR1 MDHEN and CDR2 SYDVKM. CDR3 loop: CASSLFRGKETQYF. The CDR3 region has the DNA TGTGCCAGCAGTTTATTTCGCGGAAAAGAGACCCAGTACTTC. The variable domain in full, with the rest retrieved from reference TRBV28 and TRBJ2-5, is DVKVTQSSRYLVKRTGEKVFLECVQDMDHENMFWYRQDPGLGLRLIYFSYDVKMKEKGDIPEGYSVSREKKERFSLILESASTNQTSMYLCASSLFRGKETQYFGPGTRLLVL.

The chain carries TRBV13 and TRBJ2-3, with D maybe TRBD1 (6 bases). The CDR3 sequence is 18 residues long. CDR1 PRHDT and CDR2 FYEKMQ come from the germline V gene (reference sequence). Trimming took off 5 bases at V and 3 bases at J, with 24 bases between the two ends. CDR3 region: CASSPTTPTGFLTDTQYF. Written as DNA, the CDR3 is TGTGCCAGCAGCCCAACCACACCGACAGGTTTCTTGACAGATACGCAGTATTTT.

This rearrangement joins TRBV28 to TRBJ1-4, with D uncertain. V dropped 3 bases and J dropped 0 bases, with 8 bases sitting between them. CDR1 MDHEN and CDR2 SYDVKM come from the germline V gene. This CDR3 spans 15 amino acids. The CDR3 DNA sequence: TGTGCCAGCAGTTTTATAGGAACAACTAATGAAAAACTGTTTTTT. It translates to CASSFIGTTNEKLFF.

This chain uses TRBV5-4 with TRBJ1-2; 7 nucleotides align to TRBD1. With V trimmed by 0 bases and J by 2 bases, 4 bases remained unmatched. Per the germline V gene, CDR1 is SGHNT and CDR2 is YYREEE (reference sequence). The CDR3 extends over 15 amino acids. CDR3 nucleotides: TGTGCCAGCAGCTTGGGCAGGGGGAACAACTATGGCTACACCTTC. It yields the protein CASSLGRGNNYGYTF.

The J gene is TRBJ2-1, the V gene TRBV10-3; tentatively, D is TRBD1 or TRBD2 (5 bases each). Germline CDR1 reads ENHRY; CDR2 reads SYGVKD. CDR3 size: 17 residues. V lost 1 base, J lost 8 bases, and 21 bases lay in between. The chain's CDR3 is CAISEFSSNKEGDEQFF. The CDR3 nucleotides are TGTGCCATCAGTGAGTTTTCTAGCAATAAAGAAGGGGATGAGCAGTTCTTC.

The chain has TRBV28 and TRBJ2-1; 9 bases fit TRBD1. The CDR3 contains 13 residues. V was pared by 5 bases and J by 9 bases, with 5 bases of the junction left unmatched. From germline, CDR1 is MDHEN and CDR2 SYDVKM. DNA for the CDR3: TGTGCCAGCAGTGACACAGGGGGCCCTGAGCAGTTCTTC. Translated, it gives CASSDTGGPEQFF.

Comment on this clone: The identical CDR3 is also encoded by other nucleotide sequences in the sample. V and J are TRBV5-1 and TRBJ1-1; D gene unclear. Between the trimmed V and J ends, which lost 1 base and 5 bases, there was a span of 9 bases. The CDR3 length is 13 residues. Germline V gene data show CDR1 as SGHRS and CDR2 as YFSETQ. In DNA, the CDR3 is TGCGCCAGCAGCTTGTGGGGAGGGACTGAAGCTTTCTTT. It translates to CASSLWGGTEAFF.

This chain uses TRBV27 with TRBJ2-7; the D gene is possibly TRBD2 (6 bases). V lost 4 bases, J lost 11 bases, and 21 bases lay in between. The CDR3 sequence is 14 residues long. Germline CDR1 and CDR2: MNHEY and SMNVEV (reference sequence). CDR3 in amino acids: CASSSLDGRGWEYF. Written as DNA, the CDR3 is TGTGCCAGCAGTTCCCTCGACGGTCGGGGGTGGGAGTACTTC.

The chain uses TRBV28 and TRBJ2-5; no reliable D call. The CDR3 sequence is 11 residues long. CDR1 MDHEN and CDR2 SYDVKM come from the germline V gene. The germline V and J ends were trimmed by 5 bases and 9 bases, with 10 bases remaining between them. CDR3 DNA sequence: TGTGCCAGCAGTCCAGACGGGCCCCAGTACTTC. Its protein is CASSPDGPQYF.

The chain is built from TRBV7-9 and TRBJ1-3; tentative D call: TRBD1 (5 bases). The CDR3 length is 17 residues. Trimming cost V 4 bases and J 2 bases, with 18 bases left between them. CDR1 and CDR2 (germline): SEHNR, FQNEAQ (reference sequence). The CDR3 loop reads CASSSPAGVFTGNTIYF. Written as DNA, the CDR3 is TGTGCCAGCAGCTCTCCGGCGGGGGTCTTCACTGGAAACACCATATATTTT.

The rearrangement links TRBV7-9 to TRBJ2-2; 9 nucleotides line up with TRBD1. The J segment lost 2 bases and the V segment lost 8 bases, leaving 15 bases of the junction unmatched. Per the germline V gene, CDR1 is SEHNR and CDR2 is FQNEAQ (reference sequence). The CDR3 is 18 residues long. The CDR3 spells CASPGETGGAANTGELFF. CDR3 nucleotides: TGTGCCAGCCCCGGAGAGACAGGGGGAGCCGCTAACACCGGGGAGCTGTTTTTT.

This chain uses TRBV11-3 with TRBJ1-5; D is uncertain. The CDR3 is made up of 14 amino acids. With 2 bases removed from V and 5 bases from J, the gap between germline ends came to 10 bases. The V gene's germline CDR1 is SGHNT and CDR2 YENEEA. The CDR3 DNA reads TGTGCCAGCAGCTTACCCAGCCACTATCAGCCCCAGCATTTT. Translated, it gives CASSLPSHYQPQHF. Full variable domain (rest looked up from reference TRBV11-3 and TRBJ1-5): EAGVVQSPRYKIIEKKQPVAFWCNPISGHNTLYWYLQNLGQGPELLIRYENEEAVDDSQLPKDRFSAERLKGVDSTLKIQPAELGDSAVYLCASSLPSHYQPQHFGDGTRLSIL.

This clone has a single count. J is TRBJ2-5 and V is TRBV2; D tentatively reads TRBD1 or TRBD2 (5 bases each). V lost 6 bases and J lost 1, with 21 bases in between. This CDR3 is 17 amino acids long. Germline values: CDR1 SNHLY, CDR2 FYNNEI. The chain's CDR3 is CASSPGTIDNPQETQYF. Here the CDR3 DNA reads TGTGCCAGCAGCCCCGGGACCATAGACAATCCCCAAGAGACCCAGTACTTC.

This chain links TRBV11-1 with TRBJ1-4; D is unresolved. The CDR3 totals 14 residues. Germline V gene lookup returns CDR1 SGHAT and CDR2 FQDESV (reference sequence). The ends were cut back, 1 base at V and 7 bases at J, with 10 bases in the middle. The CDR3, as DNA: TGTGCCAGCAGCTTAGACAGAGTCGGTGAAAAACTGTTTTTT. This gives the protein CASSLDRVGEKLFF.

The chain has TRBV6-1 and TRBJ2-7; D is possibly TRBD1 (5 bases). CDR1 and CDR2 (germline): MNHNS, SASEGT. CDR3 length: 14 residues. V dropped 3 bases and J dropped 2 bases, with 11 bases sitting between them. CDR3 residues: CASSDRDLPYEQYF. CDR3 nucleotide sequence: TGTGCCAGCAGTGACAGGGATCTCCCCTACGAGCAGTACTTC.

The chain recombines TRBV6-1 with TRBJ2-7; D perhaps matches TRBD1 (6 bases). Trimming shortened V by 9 bases and J by 1 base, and 13 bases separated the two germline ends. In germline, CDR1 is MNHNS, CDR2 SASEGT. The CDR3 is made up of 13 amino acids. The CDR3 is CASAPGTSYEQYF. DNA for the CDR3: TGTGCCAGTGCCCCGGGGACATCCTACGAGCAGTACTTC.

The CDR3 here is CASSNSPISGYTF. CDR3 DNA: TGTGCCAGCAGTAACAGTCCGATTAGTGGCTACACCTTC. The chain recombines TRBV25-1 with TRBJ1-2; no clear D gene. Trimming shortened V by 5 bases and J by 7 bases, and 14 bases separated the two germline ends. CDR3 length: 13 amino acids. Germline-derived CDR1 and CDR2 are MGHDK and SYGVNS.